This entry concerns a single T cell receptor beta chain. The sample comes from a study of T cells in Graves' hyperthyroidism and ophthalmopathy. V gave up 5 bases and J gave up 4 bases; unmatched junction bases: 11. CDR1 MNHEY and CDR2 SMNVEV come from the germline V gene (reference sequence). The CDR3 runs 16 residues. TCR beta CDR3 region amplification was performed from RNA transcripts. Initially, a first-round RT-PCR of the TCR CDR3 employed the HTBI primer set. TCRdb re-called the multiplex PCR reads through MiXCR, storing one row per CDR3 protein. This sample has a few hundred thousand distinct CDR3 sequences, with around 42% found just once.

The chain joins TRBV27 to TRBJ2-5; TRBD2 aligns across 9 bases. This TCR was sampled from a woman in her late teens or twenties with Graves' hyperthyroidism. Sequencing was carried out using peripheral blood or thyroid tissue (not recorded which). The DNA for the CDR3 is TGTGCCAGCAGTACTATAACGGGACTAGCATCAGAGACCCAGTACTTC. As protein: CASSTITGLASETQYF.